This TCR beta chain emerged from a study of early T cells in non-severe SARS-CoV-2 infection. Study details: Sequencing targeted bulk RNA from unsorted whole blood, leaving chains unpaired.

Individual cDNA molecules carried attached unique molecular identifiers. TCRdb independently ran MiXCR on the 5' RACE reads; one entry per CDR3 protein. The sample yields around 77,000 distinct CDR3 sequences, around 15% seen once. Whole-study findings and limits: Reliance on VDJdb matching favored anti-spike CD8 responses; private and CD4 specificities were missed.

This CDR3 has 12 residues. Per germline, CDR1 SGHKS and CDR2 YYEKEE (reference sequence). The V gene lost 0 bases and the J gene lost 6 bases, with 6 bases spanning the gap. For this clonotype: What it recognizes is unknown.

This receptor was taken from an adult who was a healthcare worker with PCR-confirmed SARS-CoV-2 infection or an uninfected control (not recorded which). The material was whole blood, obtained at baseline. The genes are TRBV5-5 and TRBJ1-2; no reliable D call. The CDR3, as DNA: TGTGCCAGCAGCTTGGTATATGATGGCTACACCTTC. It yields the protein CASSLVYDGYTF.